Listed here are 29 T cell receptor beta chains from one sample, sequenced in a study of cytomegalovirus exposure and HLA in healthy donors. The PCR employed 60 Vbeta primers together with 13 Jbeta primers. Data came from immunoSEQ multiplex PCR; TCRdb stores just in-frame clones and leaves some out. The sample has 120,000 to 150,000 clones, 60% to 80% seen once. Sequencing was performed on PBMCs. The receptor source for this set is a male donor in good health and CMV-seronegative.

The chain combines TRBV7-9 with TRBJ1-4; D is unresolved. The CDR3 length is 13 residues. V lost 3 bases and J 10 bases, leaving 12 bases between the germline ends. Germline V gene sequence: CDR1 SEHNR, CDR2 FQNEAQ (reference sequence). CDR3 protein: CASSLEGGGKLFF. The CDR3 DNA sequence: TGTGCCAGCAGCTTGGAGGGAGGAGGAAAACTGTTTTTT.

A single count supports this clone. This rearrangement joins TRBV4-1 to TRBJ1-1; D is unresolved. This CDR3 region has 16 residues. Looked up from germline, CDR1 is MGHRA and CDR2 is YSYEKL. Trimming took 3 bases from V and 0 from J, leaving 14 bases between them. For the CDR3, the DNA is TGCGCCAGCAGCCATCCCCGGGATTCAATGAACACTGAAGCTTTCTTT. It translates to CASSHPRDSMNTEAFF.

The chain links TRBV7-9 to TRBJ1-3; possible D gene TRBD1, 6 bases. The CDR3 totals 16 residues. Germline CDR1 and CDR2: SEHNR and FQNEAQ (reference sequence). The V and J ends lost 5 bases and 1 base respectively, with 15 bases between them. CDR3 protein: CASSPRGGLSGNTIYF. CDR3 DNA sequence: TGTGCCAGCAGCCCCCGGGGGGGCCTTTCTGGAAACACCATATATTTT.

In this sample, this clone turned up once. This chain connects TRBV11-2 to TRBJ2-7, with TRBD1 as a possible D gene (7 bases). The CDR3 is 16 residues long. Germline V gene data show CDR1 as SGHAT and CDR2 as FQNNGV. Trimming removed 7 bases at V and 4 bases at J, with 23 bases between. The CDR3 DNA follows: TGTGCCAGCACCTGGGGGGAAGGGACAGCATCATACGAGCAGTACTTC. It is translated as CASTWGEGTASYEQYF.

The chain recombines TRBV7-3 with TRBJ2-1; the match to TRBD1 covers 7 bases. The trim removed 2 bases at V and 4 bases at J, leaving 8 bases unmatched. The CDR3 is 16 residues long. Germline CDR1 reads SGHTA; CDR2 reads FQGTGA. The CDR3 loop reads CASSLGNRGGYNEQFF. The CDR3 DNA follows: TGTGCCAGCAGCTTAGGGAACAGGGGCGGGTACAATGAGCAGTTCTTC.

The table lists this clone with a count of one. The chain carries TRBV6-5 and TRBJ1-2; D ambiguous. The CDR3 length is 15 residues. The germline CDR1 and CDR2 sequences are MNHEY and SVGAGI. V was trimmed by 2 bases and J by 8 bases, leaving 18 bases between them. CDR3 loop: CASSYGVHGVLGYTF. In nucleotides, the CDR3 is TGTGCCAGCAGTTACGGCGTTCACGGGGTGTTGGGCTACACCTTC.

The rearrangement links TRBV4-2 to TRBJ2-4, with 10 bases lining up with TRBD2. The CDR3 is 16 amino acids. CDR1 LGHNA and CDR2 YNFKEQ come from the germline V gene. The V segment lost 1 base and the J segment 3 bases; nucleotides outside the gene matches: 3. CDR3 DNA sequence: TGTGCCAGCAGCCAAGCTAGCGGGGGTGGCAAAAACATTCAGTACTTC. It specifies CASSQASGGGKNIQYF.

V is TRBV11-2 and J is TRBJ1-2; D gene ambiguous. V lost 1 base and J 8 bases, leaving 23 bases between the germline ends. Germline CDR1 is SGHAT and CDR2 is FQNNGV. The CDR3 spans 17 residues. CDR3 residues: CASSLVWLREGLRGYTF. The CDR3 coding sequence is TGTGCCAGCAGCTTAGTTTGGTTGCGTGAGGGCCTTAGAGGCTACACCTTC.

V and J are TRBV7-2 and TRBJ1-1; maybe TRBD1 (5 bases). The germline gives CDR1 SGHTA, CDR2 FQGNSA. Trimming stripped 5 bases from V and 1 base from J, with 8 bases between. The CDR3 runs 13 residues. The DNA for the CDR3 is TGTGCCAGCAGCCCAGGACAGAACACTGAAGCTTTCTTT. Amino acids: CASSPGQNTEAFF.

The rearrangement links TRBV7-2 to TRBJ1-4, with a possible D match to TRBD1 (5 bases). Trimming left V 1 base short and J 5 bases short, with 8 bases between. CDR1 is SGHTA, CDR2 FQGNSA, per germline. The CDR3 is made up of 14 amino acids. The CDR3 spells CASSLDRTNEKLFF. The CDR3 nucleotides are TGTGCCAGCAGCTTAGACAGGACGAATGAAAAACTGTTTTTT.

This chain joins TRBV6-5 and TRBJ2-1; tentatively, D is TRBD2 (7 bases). Trimming pared 2 bases from V and 7 bases from J, leaving 15 bases between. CDR3 size: 15 residues. Germline CDR1 MNHEY, CDR2 SVGAGI. The CDR3 region is CASSYVRGGVNEQFF. DNA for the CDR3: TGTGCCAGCAGTTACGTAAGAGGGGGGGTTAATGAGCAGTTCTTC.

V and J are TRBV7-2 and TRBJ1-5; TRBD1 matches at 7 bases. This CDR3 comprises 15 residues. CDR1 is SGHTA and CDR2 is FQGNSA in the germline V gene. J was trimmed by 3 bases and V by 1 base; bases with no gene match: 3. The CDR3 sequence: CASSLGDRVNQPQHF. The CDR3 nucleotides are TGTGCCAGCAGCTTAGGAGACAGGGTCAATCAGCCCCAGCATTTT.

The rearrangement links TRBV28 to TRBJ1-2, with 7 positions matching TRBD1. Per germline, CDR1 MDHEN and CDR2 SYDVKM. The CDR3 extends over 12 amino acids. V trimming: 3 bases; J trimming: 7 bases; junction bases outside the gene matches: 2. The CDR3 protein is CASSFGTAGYTF. The DNA of the CDR3 is TGTGCCAGCAGTTTTGGGACAGCTGGCTACACCTTC.

V and J are TRBV5-1 and TRBJ2-7, with 7 bases identical to TRBD2. Germline V lookup: CDR1 SGHRS, CDR2 YFSETQ. This CDR3 is 16 amino acids long. V trimming: 4 bases; J trimming: 6 bases; junction bases outside the gene matches: 16. CDR3 residues: CASSAFGLELAGEQYF. Written as DNA, the CDR3 is TGCGCCAGCAGCGCCTTCGGACTAGAGTTGGCCGGCGAGCAGTACTTC.

J is TRBJ1-5 and V is TRBV4-1; TRBD1 matches at 10 bases. The length of the CDR3 is 17 residues. The V gene end was trimmed by 0 bases and the J gene end by 7 bases; junction bases not matched to a gene: 9. CDR1 is MGHRA and CDR2 is YSYEKL in the germline V gene. As DNA, the CDR3 is TGCGCCAGCAGCCAAGAAGGGAGGACAGGGGGTTTGCAGCCCCAGCATTTT. Translated, it gives CASSQEGRTGGLQPQHF.

The V gene is TRBV28, the J gene TRBJ2-2; 10 positions match TRBD1. Unmatched junction bases numbered 6, after V lost 7 bases and J lost 4 bases. Germline assignment: CDR1 MDHEN and CDR2 SYDVKM. The CDR3 is 15 residues long. CDR3 in amino acids: CASTTGGAGTGELFF. As DNA, the CDR3 is TGTGCCAGCACGACAGGGGGCGCTGGCACCGGGGAGCTGTTTTTT.

The chain combines TRBV7-2 with TRBJ2-2; TRBD1 matches at 9 bases. In germline, CDR1 is SGHTA, CDR2 FQGNSA. V shed 6 bases, J shed 6 bases, and the junction held 8 bases outside the gene matches. The CDR3 covers 15 residues. CDR3 region: CASRRGQGNPGELFF. As DNA, the CDR3 is TGTGCCAGCAGGAGAGGACAGGGGAATCCCGGGGAGCTGTTTTTT.

This chain joins TRBV6-1 and TRBJ2-1; D is unresolved. V dropped 3 bases and J dropped 1 base, with 4 bases sitting between them. The CDR3 runs to 13 residues. Germline CDR1 MNHNS, CDR2 SASEGT. DNA of the CDR3: TGTGCCAGCAGTGACAGTTCCTACAATGAGCAGTTCTTC. This gives the protein CASSDSSYNEQFF.

The rearrangement links TRBV5-6 to TRBJ2-7, with 9 bases fitting TRBD1. Trimming at V came to 1 base and at J to 5 bases, leaving 1 base not matched to a gene. CDR3 length: 13 residues. Germline loops: CDR1 SGHDT, CDR2 YYEEEE. CDR3 sequence reads: CASSLTGGNEQYF. The CDR3 DNA reads TGTGCCAGCAGCTTGACAGGGGGCAACGAGCAGTACTTC.

The chain is built from TRBV5-4 and TRBJ1-6; D not resolved. Germline CDR1 SGHNT, CDR2 YYREEE (reference sequence). V lost 3 bases and J lost 7, with 14 bases in between. CDR3 length: 15 amino acids. The CDR3 DNA reads TGTGCCAGCAGCTCGATTACAGAGACAAATTCACCCCTCCACTTT. This translates into CASSSITETNSPLHF.

Turning to this clone: This sample includes further DNA sequences coding for the same CDR3. The chain links TRBV5-1 to TRBJ1-3, with D unclear. CDR3 length equals 15 residues. Trimming removed 4 bases from V and 3 bases from J, with 14 bases in between. Germline V gene sequence: CDR1 SGHRS, CDR2 YFSETQ. CDR3 nucleotide sequence: TGCGCCAGCAGCACCCTTGGGCAGTTTGGAAACACCATATATTTT. It specifies CASSTLGQFGNTIYF.

V and J are TRBV7-6 and TRBJ1-1; 9 nucleotides agree with TRBD1. V lost 5 bases to trimming and J lost 2 bases; unmatched junction nucleotides: 9. Germline CDR1 is SGHVS and CDR2 is FNYEAQ. The CDR3 consists of 16 residues. CDR3 in amino acids: CASSRGQGLGNTEAFF. CDR3 DNA: TGTGCCAGCAGCCGGGGACAGGGTTTGGGAAACACTGAAGCTTTCTTT.

The chain employs TRBV16 and TRBJ2-7, with D possibly being TRBD1 (6 bases). V lost 4 bases and J lost 6, with 16 bases in between. Per germline, CDR1 KGHSY and CDR2 FQNENV. This CDR3 has 14 residues. DNA of the CDR3: TGTGCCAGCAGCCGATACACTCAGGGGTCCGAGCAGTACTTC. Translating gives CASSRYTQGSEQYF.

The chain is built from TRBV15 and TRBJ1-6; tentatively, D is TRBD1 (6 bases). V was cut by 1 base and J by 9 bases, with 13 bases left in between. The CDR3 contains 15 residues. Germline V gene lookup returns CDR1 LNHNV and CDR2 YYDKDF (reference sequence). DNA of the CDR3: TGTGCCACCAGCAGAGTGGGGCAGGGGAGTTCACCCCTCCACTTT. Amino acids: CATSRVGQGSSPLHF.

This clone showed up just once. The chain couples TRBV7-2 to TRBJ1-6; 7 bases fit TRBD1. The CDR3 loop spans 15 amino acids. Germline assignment: CDR1 SGHTA and CDR2 FQGNSA. V shed 5 bases and J 7 bases; nucleotides not matched to a gene: 8. The CDR3 is CASSREGGLNSPLHF. The CDR3 DNA reads TGTGCCAGCAGCCGAGAAGGGGGCTTAAATTCACCCCTCCACTTT. The full variable domain, its missing parts supplied by reference TRBV7-2 and TRBJ1-6, is GAGVSQSPSNKVTEKGKDVELRCDPISGHTALYWYRQSLGQGLEFLIYFQGNSAPDKSGLPSDRFSAERTGGSVSTLTIQRTQQEDSAVYLCASSREGGLNSPLHFGNGTRLTVT.

The sample holds a few counts of this clone. The rearrangement links TRBV25-1 to TRBJ2-7; 7 bases match TRBD1. Germline-derived CDR1 and CDR2 are MGHDK and SYGVNS. The CDR3 consists of 13 residues. V gave up 7 bases and J gave up 4 bases; unmatched junction bases: 7. CDR3 loop: CASMGTDKYEQYF. Written as DNA, the CDR3 is TGTGCCAGCATGGGGACAGATAAATACGAGCAGTACTTC.

This sequence joins TRBV5-6 and TRBJ1-6, with 9 bases that match TRBD1. Germline loops: CDR1 SGHDT, CDR2 YYEEEE. This CDR3 region has 16 residues. J gave up 7 bases and V 2 bases, and 7 bases lay outside the gene matches. The DNA of the CDR3 is TGTGCCAGCAGCTTTGGGACAGGGCTAAGGAATTCACCCCTCCACTTT. Its translation: CASSFGTGLRNSPLHF.

The chain recombines TRBV30 with TRBJ2-2; a possible D gene is TRBD1 (6 bases). Germline CDR1 is GTSNPN and CDR2 is SVGIG (reference sequence). This CDR3 is 12 amino acids long. Trimming stripped 6 bases from V and 6 bases from J, with 11 bases between. CDR3 region: CACSGVAGELFF. The CDR3 bases are TGTGCCTGTTCAGGGGTGGCCGGGGAGCTGTTTTTT.

The rearrangement joins TRBV14 to TRBJ1-1, with 12 bases matching TRBD1. V lost 6 bases, J lost 8 bases, and 7 bases stayed unmatched. CDR1 and CDR2 (germline): SGHDN, FVKESK. The CDR3 contains 14 residues. The CDR3 loop reads CASRGRGTGGEAFF. The CDR3, as DNA: TGTGCCAGCAGGGGCCGGGGGACAGGGGGCGAAGCTTTCTTT.